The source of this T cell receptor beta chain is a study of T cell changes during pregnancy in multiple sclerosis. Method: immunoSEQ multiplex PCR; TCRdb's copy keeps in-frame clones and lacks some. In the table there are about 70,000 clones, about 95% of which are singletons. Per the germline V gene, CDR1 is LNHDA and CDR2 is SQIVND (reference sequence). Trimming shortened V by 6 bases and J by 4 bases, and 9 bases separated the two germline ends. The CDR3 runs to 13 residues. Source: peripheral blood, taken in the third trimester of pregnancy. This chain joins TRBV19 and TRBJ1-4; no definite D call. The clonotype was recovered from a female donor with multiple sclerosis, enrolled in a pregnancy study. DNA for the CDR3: TGTGCCAGTAGGGAGGCTGGTAATGAAAAACTGTTTTTT. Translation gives CASREAGNEKLFF. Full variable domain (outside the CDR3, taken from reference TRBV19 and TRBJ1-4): DGGITQSPKYLFRKEGQNVTLSCEQNLNHDAMYWYRQDPGQGLRLIYYSQIVNDFQKGDIAEGYSVSREKKESFPLTVTSAQKNPTAFYLCASREAGNEKLFFGSGTQLSVL.